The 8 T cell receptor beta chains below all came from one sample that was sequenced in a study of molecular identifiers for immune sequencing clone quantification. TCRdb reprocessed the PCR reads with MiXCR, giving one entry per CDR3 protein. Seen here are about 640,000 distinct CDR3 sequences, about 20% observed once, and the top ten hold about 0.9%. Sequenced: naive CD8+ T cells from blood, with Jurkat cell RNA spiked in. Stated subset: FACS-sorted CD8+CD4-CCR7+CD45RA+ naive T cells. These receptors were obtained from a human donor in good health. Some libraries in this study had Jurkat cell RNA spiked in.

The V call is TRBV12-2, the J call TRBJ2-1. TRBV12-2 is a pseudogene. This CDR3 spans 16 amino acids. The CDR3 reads CASRSSGPKSYNEQFF. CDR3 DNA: TGTGCAAGTCGCTCTTCTGGACCGAAATCCTACAATGAGCAGTTCTTC.

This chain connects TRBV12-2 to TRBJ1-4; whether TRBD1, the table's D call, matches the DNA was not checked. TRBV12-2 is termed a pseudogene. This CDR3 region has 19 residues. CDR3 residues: CASRLPLLGQGLFIEKLFF. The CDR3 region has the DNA TGTGCAAGTCGCTTACCCCTTCTGGGACAGGGCTTATTTATCGAAAAACTGTTTTTT.

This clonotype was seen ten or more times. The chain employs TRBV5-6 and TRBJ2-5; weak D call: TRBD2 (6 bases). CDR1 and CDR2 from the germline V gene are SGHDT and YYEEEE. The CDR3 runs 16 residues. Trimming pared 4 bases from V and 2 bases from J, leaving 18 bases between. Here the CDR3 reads CASSEGGAALQETQYF. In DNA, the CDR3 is TGTGCCAGCAGCGAAGGAGGGGCGGCCCTTCAAGAGACCCAGTACTTC.

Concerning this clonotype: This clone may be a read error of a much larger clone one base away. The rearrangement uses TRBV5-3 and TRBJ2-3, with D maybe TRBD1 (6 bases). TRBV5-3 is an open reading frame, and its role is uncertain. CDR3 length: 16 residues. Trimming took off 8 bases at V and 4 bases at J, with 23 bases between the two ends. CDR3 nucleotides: TGTGCCAGCAGCACGATAAGACAGGACAGCGCAGATACGCAGTATTTT. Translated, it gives CASSTIRQDSADTQYF.

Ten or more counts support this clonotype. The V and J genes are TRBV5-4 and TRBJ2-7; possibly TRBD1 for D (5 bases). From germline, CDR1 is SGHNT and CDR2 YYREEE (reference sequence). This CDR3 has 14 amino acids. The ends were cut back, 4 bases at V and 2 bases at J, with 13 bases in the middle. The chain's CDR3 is CASSPSDNAYEQYF. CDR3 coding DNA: TGTGCCAGCAGCCCTTCGGACAATGCCTACGAGCAGTACTTC.

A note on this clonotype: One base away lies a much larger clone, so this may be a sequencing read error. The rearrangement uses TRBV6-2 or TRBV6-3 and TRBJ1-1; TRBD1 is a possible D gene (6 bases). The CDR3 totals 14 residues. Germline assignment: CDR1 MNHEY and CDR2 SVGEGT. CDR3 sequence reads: CASSQGTLNTGAFF. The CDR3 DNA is TGTGCCAGCAGTCAAGGGACACTTAACACTGGAGCTTTCTTT.

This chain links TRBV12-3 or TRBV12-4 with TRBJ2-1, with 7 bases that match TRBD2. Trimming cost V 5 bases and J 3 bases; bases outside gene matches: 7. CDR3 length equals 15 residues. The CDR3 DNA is TGTGCCAGCAGTCGGGCAGCGGGACTCTACAATGAGCAGTTCTTC. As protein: CASSRAAGLYNEQFF.

CDR3 amino acids: CASSLSWTQLSYEQYF. The CDR3 coding sequence is TGTGCCAGCAGTTTATCGTGGACCCAGCTCTCCTACGAGCAGTACTTC. The chain links TRBV27 to TRBJ2-7; D gene unclear. CDR1 is MNHEY and CDR2 is SMNVEV in the germline V gene (reference sequence). Trimming stripped 0 bases from V and 0 bases from J, with 12 bases between. The CDR3 runs 16 residues.